This entry lists 23 T cell receptor beta chains sequenced from one sample in a study of blood T cells in healthy people across ages. With a J-beta primer mix and a sample-barcoded 5' primer, a second PCR ran roughly 7 to 11 cycles. TCRdb redid the calling of the 5' RACE reads with MiXCR, one entry per CDR3 protein. The data hold some 850,000 distinct CDR3 sequences, with 25% to 30% observed a single time. These data also formed part of another study, on T cells of mothers and their children.

Sequences were obtained from blood. The source of these receptors is a boy aged 5-17 years in good health.

This clonotype was seen a few times. The chain has TRBV2 and TRBJ2-7; possible D gene TRBD1, 6 bases. V lost 10 bases and J lost 0, with 10 bases in between. The CDR3 covers 12 residues. The germline CDR1 and CDR2 sequences are SNHLY and FYNNEI. The CDR3, as DNA: TGTGCCACCGGACAGTTCTCCTACGAGCAGTACTTC. Residues: CATGQFSYEQYF.

This clonotype was seen more than once but under ten times. The chain carries TRBV6-6 and TRBJ2-4; TRBD1 agrees at 8 bases. Germline V lookup: CDR1 MNHNY, CDR2 SVGAGI (reference sequence). V was pared by 0 bases and J by 6 bases, with 4 bases of the junction left unmatched. The CDR3 consists of 15 residues. The CDR3 bases are TGTGCCAGCAGTTACTCGCAGGGGGCCTTAAACATTCAGTACTTC. Translated, it gives CASSYSQGALNIQYF.

This clonotype was seen a few times. This rearrangement joins TRBV29-1 to TRBJ1-6; 8 nucleotides agree with TRBD1. Germline values: CDR1 SQVTM, CDR2 ANQGSEA. The CDR3 consists of 15 residues. With 1 base clipped from V and 4 bases from J, the junction kept 3 bases outside the gene matches. CDR3 protein: CSVEGWTGYNSPLHF. Here the CDR3 DNA reads TGCAGCGTTGAAGGTTGGACAGGGTATAATTCACCCCTCCACTTT.

The J gene is TRBJ1-2, the V gene TRBV25-1, with a possible D match to TRBD1 (6 bases). Germline CDR1 is MGHDK and CDR2 is SYGVNS. This CDR3 spans 15 amino acids. V lost 1 base and J lost 4, with 13 bases in between. The CDR3 nucleotides read TGTGCCAGCAGTGAATCAGGACAGTTTCCCTATGGCTACACCTTC. Translating gives CASSESGQFPYGYTF.

This clonotype appeared a few times. The chain combines TRBV5-5 with TRBJ2-5; 13 nucleotides line up with TRBD2. The CDR3 spans 18 residues. The V segment lost 4 bases and the J segment 5 bases; nucleotides outside the gene matches: 14. Per germline, CDR1 SGHKS and CDR2 YYEKEE (reference sequence). CDR3 nucleotide sequence: TGTGCCAGCAGCGAGGGACTAGCGGGGAGAGCTGAATGGGAGACCCAGTACTTC. This gives the protein CASSEGLAGRAEWETQYF.

The V and J genes are TRBV18 and TRBJ2-5; perhaps TRBD1 as D (5 bases). TRBJ2-7 matches the DNA end more closely, so the J call is doubtful. Germline CDR1 is KGHSH and CDR2 is LQKENI. CDR3 length equals 12 residues. The CDR3, as DNA: TGTGCCAGCTCGGAACGACAGACCGAGCAGTACTTC. As protein: CASSERQTEQYF.

This chain joins TRBV10-3 and TRBJ2-7; 8 positions agree with TRBD2. This CDR3 comprises 13 residues. Germline V gene data show CDR1 as ENHRY and CDR2 as SYGVKD. Trimming took 3 bases from V and 4 from J; bases not matched to a gene: 2. This CDR3 is CAISDGTSYEQYF. The CDR3 coding sequence is TGTGCCATCAGTGATGGGACTAGTTACGAGCAGTACTTC.

Only a few counts were recorded for this clonotype. J is TRBJ2-4 and V is TRBV28; the D gene is possibly TRBD2 (6 bases). Trimming stripped 3 bases from V and 3 bases from J, with 12 bases between. Germline V CDR1 and CDR2: MDHEN, SYDVKM. CDR3 length equals 15 residues. CDR3 protein: CASSFPQGGKNIQYF. As DNA, the CDR3 is TGTGCCAGCAGTTTCCCTCAGGGAGGCAAAAACATTCAGTACTTC. Based on the CDR3 plus reference TRBV28 and TRBJ2-4, the full variable domain is DVKVTQSSRYLVKRTGEKVFLECVQDMDHENMFWYRQDPGLGLRLIYFSYDVKMKEKGDIPEGYSVSREKKERFSLILESASTNQTSMYLCASSFPQGGKNIQYFGAGTRLSVL.

V and J are TRBV29-1 and TRBJ2-5; D gene unclear. The CDR3 is 10 amino acids. V was pared by 5 bases and J by 5 bases, with 6 bases between. The germline gives CDR1 SQVTM, CDR2 ANQGSEA. The CDR3 spells CSVTPETQYF. The CDR3, as DNA: TGCAGCGTTACCCCGGAGACCCAGTACTTC. Using reference TRBV29-1 and TRBJ2-5 for the parts outside the CDR3, the full variable domain is SAVISQKPSRDICQRGTSLTIQCQVDSQVTMMFWYRQQPGQSLTLIATANQGSEATYESGFVIDKFPISRPNLTFSTLTVSNMSPEDSSIYLCSVTPETQYFGPGTRLLVL.

This clonotype has a handful of counts. In DNA, the CDR3 is TGTGCCAGCAGCTTCTCGCTGGCCGGGGAGCTGTTTTTT. It encodes CASSFSLAGELFF. This chain joins TRBV7-2 and TRBJ2-2; no reliable D call. The CDR3 covers 13 residues. Germline CDR1 SGHTA, CDR2 FQGNSA. Trimming left V 3 bases short and J 6 bases short, with 8 bases between. Full variable domain (remainder filled in from reference TRBV7-2 and TRBJ2-2): GAGVSQSPSNKVTEKGKDVELRCDPISGHTALYWYRQSLGQGLEFLIYFQGNSAPDKSGLPSDRFSAERTGGSVSTLTIQRTQQEDSAVYLCASSFSLAGELFFGEGSRLTVL.

This clonotype was seen a single time. The chain has TRBV12-3 or TRBV12-4 and TRBJ2-6, with 10 bases that match TRBD2. After removal of 4 bases from V and 4 bases from J, the junction contained 10 bases not matched to a gene. The CDR3 runs to 18 residues. CDR3 loop: CASSSPGAGGPGANVLTF. As DNA, the CDR3 is TGTGCCAGCAGTTCACCGGGAGCGGGGGGGCCCGGGGCCAACGTCCTGACTTTC.

The chain recombines TRBV5-1 with TRBJ2-6; the D is unclear. Between the trimmed V and J ends, which lost 4 bases and 0 bases, there was a span of 11 bases. Germline CDR1 is SGHRS and CDR2 is YFSETQ. CDR3 length: 16 amino acids. CDR3 nucleotides: TGCGCCAGCAGCCGGACGGCACACTCTGGGGCCAACGTCCTGACTTTC. Protein product: CASSRTAHSGANVLTF.

This clonotype was recorded a few times. CDR3 sequence (DNA): TGTGCCAGCAGTCCTGATGCGGTCACCTACAATGAGCAGTTCTTC. This sequence encodes CASSPDAVTYNEQFF. The chain has TRBV12-3 or TRBV12-4 and TRBJ2-1; no clear D. The germline V and J ends were trimmed by 5 bases and 2 bases, with 13 bases remaining between them. The CDR3 loop spans 15 amino acids.

This clonotype has a handful of counts. This chain uses TRBV4-2 with TRBJ1-2, with 7 bases lining up with TRBD1. Germline lookup yields CDR1 LGHNA and CDR2 YNFKEQ. This CDR3 spans 14 amino acids. Trimming removed 4 bases from V and 4 bases from J; junction bases left unmatched: 6. CDR3 in amino acids: CASSPGGEAYGYTF. The DNA for the CDR3 is TGTGCCAGCAGCCCAGGGGGGGAGGCCTATGGCTACACCTTC.

This clonotype was seen a single time. The chain carries TRBV25-1 and TRBJ2-1; the D gene is possibly TRBD2 (5 bases). The DNA end is more similar to TRBJ2-5, so the J call may be wrong. Germline CDR1 reads MGHDK; CDR2 reads SYGVNS. The CDR3 contains 14 residues. Here the CDR3 DNA reads TGTGCCAGCGGCATCGGAGGTCCAAGGGAGACCCAGTACTTC. Its protein is CASGIGGPRETQYF.

A few counts support this clonotype. CDR3 loop: CATSDLSNLSGQGNEQYF. DNA of the CDR3: TGTGCCACCAGTGATTTGTCGAACCTCTCGGGACAGGGGAACGAGCAGTACTTC. The chain uses TRBV24-1 and TRBJ2-5, with TRBD1 identical over 10 bases. The J call could be wrong; TRBJ2-7 is a better fit for the DNA end. Germline V gene data show CDR1 as KGHDR and CDR2 as SFDVKD. The CDR3 loop spans 18 amino acids.

The genes are TRBV3-1 and TRBJ2-5; no clear D. Trimming removed 5 bases at V and 0 bases at J, with 10 bases between. The CDR3 length is 14 residues. Germline-derived CDR1 and CDR2 are LGHDT and YNNKEL (reference sequence). CDR3 nucleotide sequence: TGTGCCAGCAGCTCTAACGGGTACCAAGAGACCCAGTACTTC. This translates into CASSSNGYQETQYF.

About this clonotype: One end of the junction fails to match germline, which may point to a read error. The DNA for the CDR3 is TGTGCCACCAGCAGAGCGCTAGCGGGGGGCCCGGGGTTCTTC. This codes for CATSRALAGGPGFF. The rearrangement links TRBV15 to TRBJ2-5; TRBD2 matches 11 bases. The CDR3 loop spans 14 amino acids. Germline V gives CDR1 LNHNV, CDR2 YYDKDF (reference sequence).

Of note for this clonotype: This could be a read error, since a much larger clone is one nucleotide away. The V gene is TRBV7-7, the J gene TRBJ1-1; D unclear. Per germline, CDR1 SSHAT and CDR2 FNYEAQ (reference sequence). There are 13 residues in the CDR3. The CDR3 spells CTSSLDSSTEAFF. DNA of the CDR3: TGTACTAGCAGCTTAGATAGCAGCACTGAAGCTTTCTTT.

This clonotype has only a few counts. CDR3 nucleotides: TGTGCCAGCACCCTTAATGGGGGGGCAGGCAATGAGCAGTTCTTC. This sequence encodes CASTLNGGAGNEQFF. The rearrangement uses TRBV28 and TRBJ2-7, with TRBD2 as a possible D gene (7 bases). The end of the DNA is better explained by TRBJ2-1, so the J call may be wrong. Germline-derived CDR1 and CDR2 are MDHEN and SYDVKM. This CDR3 has 15 residues.

About this clonotype itself: A much larger clone lies one base from this, so it may be a read error. V and J are TRBV5-1 and TRBJ2-5; maybe TRBD2 (8 bases). The end of the DNA is better explained by TRBJ2-1, so the J call may be wrong. Germline V gene data show CDR1 as SGHRS and CDR2 as YFSETQ. This CDR3 is 14 amino acids long. This chain's CDR3 is CASSREGQTYEQFF. CDR3 DNA: TGCGCCAGCAGCCGGGAGGGACAGACCTACGAGCAGTTCTTC.

This chain links TRBV29-1 with TRBJ1-2; D might be TRBD1 (5 bases). Per the germline V gene, CDR1 is SQVTM and CDR2 is ANQGSEA. CDR3 length equals 15 residues. Trimming shortened V by 4 bases and J by 0 bases, and 15 bases separated the two germline ends. CDR3 sequence reads: CSVVFTLTANYGYTF. CDR3 bases: TGCAGCGTTGTTTTCACCCTGACAGCTAACTATGGCTACACCTTC.

The chain combines TRBV14 with TRBJ1-1; D unresolved. In germline, CDR1 is SGHDN, CDR2 FVKESK. Trimming stripped 4 bases from V and 3 bases from J, with 9 bases between. The CDR3 covers 13 residues. The CDR3 DNA is TGTGCCAGCAGCCTCATTCGGGACACTGAAGCTTTCTTT. It translates to CASSLIRDTEAFF.